Listed below are T cell receptor beta chains from one sample, sequenced in a study of a mutant IDH1 vaccine in newly diagnosed glioma. These TCRs are of unknown antigen specificity. TCRdb's table, derived via immunoSEQ multiplex PCR, lists solely in-frame clones and lacks some. The sample shows 45,000 to 55,000 clones, 84% of them seen only once. The sample here was PBMCs, taken from a glioma patient whose treatment included an IDH1 peptide vaccine. The receptors come from a woman aged 25 to 45 with glioma. Some clones in this sample may be carry-over from other donors' samples. Both conserved end residues are part of each CDR3. The D gene is left open where the match is weak. Clone size is given for some rows only: seen once, a few or many times, or a class if the clone is expanded.

J,size,D,V,CDR3,DNA
TRBJ2-3,NA,NA,TRBV2,CASSVLRGATDTQYF,TGTGCCAGCAGTGTGTTGAGGGGGGCCACAGATACGCAGTATTTT
TRBJ1-2,NA,NA,TRBV9,CASSPRPNYGYTF,TGTGCCAGCAGCCCACGCCCTAACTATGGCTACACCTTC
TRBJ2-7,NA,NA,TRBV7-2,CASSLVTDREQYF,TGTGCCAGCAGCTTAGTCACCGACCGGGAGCAGTACTTC
TRBJ2-7,NA,NA,TRBV15,CATSRDGDLGDEQYF,TGTGCCACCAGCAGAGATGGAGATTTGGGTGACGAGCAGTACTTC
TRBJ2-7,few,TRBD2,TRBV6-5,CASSLRGPGLAYEQYF,TGTGCCAGCAGTTTAAGAGGGCCGGGACTAGCCTACGAGCAGTACTTC
TRBJ1-2,NA,TRBD1,TRBV19,CASEGQGNYGYTF,TGTGCCAGCGAGGGACAGGGGAACTATGGCTACACCTTC
TRBJ1-2,NA,NA,TRBV7-2,CASSPRVFLGAGYTF,TGTGCCAGCAGCCCTAGGGTATTTTTGGGCGCTGGCTACACCTTC
TRBJ2-7,few,NA,TRBV7-6,CASSHNPGRPYEQYF,TGTGCCAGCAGCCACAATCCCGGGCGCCCCTACGAGCAGTACTTC
TRBJ1-1,NA,NA,TRBV9,CASSREGVNTEAFF,TGTGCCAGCAGCAGGGAGGGGGTGAACACTGAAGCTTTCTTT
TRBJ1-2,NA,NA,TRBV4-1,CASSQSLAANYGYTF,TGCGCCAGCAGCCAGAGCCTGGCAGCTAACTATGGCTACACCTTC
TRBJ2-3,once,TRBD2,TRBV4-2,CASSQGTSGPPTDTQYF,TGTGCCAGCAGCCAGGGGACTAGCGGGCCCCCCACAGATACGCAGTATTTT
TRBJ2-3,NA,TRBD1,TRBV6-6,CASSTQGAQTDTQYF,TGTGCCAGCAGCACTCAGGGGGCGCAGACAGATACGCAGTATTTT
TRBJ2-3,NA,TRBD2,TRBV11-2,CASSFRSGRGADTQYF,TGTGCCAGCAGCTTCCGTAGCGGGAGGGGTGCAGATACGCAGTATTTT
TRBJ2-7,NA,NA,TRBV7-6,CASSLSDSYEQYF,TGTGCCAGCAGCTTATCGGACTCCTACGAGCAGTACTTC
TRBJ1-2,NA,NA,TRBV28,CASSLDINYGYTF,TGTGCCAGCAGTTTAGACATCAACTATGGCTACACCTTC
TRBJ1-5,NA,NA,TRBV2,CASSVGQYSNQPQHF,TGTGCCAGCAGTGTTGGCCAATATAGCAATCAGCCCCAGCATTTT
TRBJ2-7,NA,NA,TRBV30,CAWADSSYEQYF,TGTGCCTGGGCGGACAGTTCCTACGAGCAGTACTTC
TRBJ1-5,NA,TRBD1,TRBV6-6,CASSPRQGNQPQHF,TGTGCCAGCAGTCCACGACAGGGGAATCAGCCCCAGCATTTT
TRBJ2-1,NA,TRBD1,TRBV9,CASSAAGTGAYNEQFF,TGTGCCAGCAGCGCCGCCGGGACAGGGGCATACAATGAGCAGTTCTTC
TRBJ2-7,NA,NA,TRBV4-1,CASSQDNDEQYF,TGCGCCAGCAGCCAAGATAACGACGAGCAGTACTTC
TRBJ1-1,NA,NA,TRBV7-2,CASSPRGPGREAFF,TGTGCTAGCAGCCCCCGGGGGCCCGGCCGCGAAGCTTTCTTT
TRBJ2-7,once,TRBD2,TRBV4-1,CASSQTGTSGYEQYF,TGCGCCAGCAGCCAAACTGGGACTAGCGGCTACGAGCAGTACTTC
TRBJ1-1,NA,NA,TRBV6-1,CASSHTEAFF,TGTGCCAGCAGTCATACTGAAGCTTTCTTT
TRBJ1-2,NA,NA,TRBV2,CASSRSGIALYGYTF,TGTGCCAGCAGTCGTTCAGGTATCGCTCTATATGGCTACACCTTC
TRBJ1-5,NA,TRBD1,TRBV6-5,CASSYRDRVGNQPQHF,TGTGCCAGCAGTTACCGGGACAGGGTCGGGAATCAGCCCCAGCATTTT
TRBJ2-5,NA,NA,TRBV25-1,CASSARGGLGETQYF,TGTGCCAGCAGCGCCAGGGGGGGACTGGGAGAGACCCAGTACTTC
TRBJ2-5,NA,TRBD2,TRBV19,CASSHQREGQETQYF,TGTGCCAGTAGTCACCAGCGGGAGGGCCAAGAGACCCAGTACTTC
TRBJ2-7,once,NA,TRBV6-5,CASTGGLSRYEQYF,TGTGCCAGCACCGGGGGGCTATCCCGCTACGAGCAGTACTTC
TRBJ2-5,NA,TRBD2,TRBV25-1,CASSEGGDHLRSQETQYF,TGTGCCAGCAGTGAAGGGGGGGACCACCTCCGAAGTCAAGAGACCCAGTACTTC
TRBJ2-4,NA,TRBD1,TRBV5-4,CASSPGQGTKNIQYF,TGTGCCAGCAGCCCGGGACAGGGGACCAAAAACATTCAGTACTTC
TRBJ2-2,NA,TRBD2,TRBV5-1,CASSFGTSGRAATGELFF,TGCGCCAGCAGCTTTGGGACTAGCGGGAGGGCCGCCACCGGGGAGCTGTTTTTT
TRBJ1-5,medium-sized,NA,TRBV27,CASRIPLRGVDQPQHF,TGTGCCAGCAGGATTCCGCTGAGGGGGGTGGACCAGCCCCAGCATTTT
TRBJ2-1,NA,NA,TRBV6-5,CASRSLAGSYNEQFF,TGTGCCAGCAGGTCCTTGGCGGGCTCTTACAATGAGCAGTTCTTC
TRBJ2-5,NA,NA,TRBV2,CASSPRRDQETQYF,TGTGCCAGCAGCCCCAGACGAGACCAAGAGACCCAGTACTTC
TRBJ1-2,NA,NA,TRBV29-1,CSVVWGYDYTF,TGCAGCGTTGTTTGGGGGTATGACTACACCTTC
TRBJ2-7,NA,TRBD1,TRBV6-5,CASSSLSGTGEGEQYF,TGTGCCAGCAGTTCCCTCTCCGGGACAGGGGAGGGCGAGCAGTACTTC
TRBJ2-6,NA,NA,TRBV27,CASSWIGRGHQGTGANVLTF,TGTGCCAGCAGTTGGATAGGGCGTGGGCACCAGGGAACTGGGGCCAACGTCCTGACTTTC
TRBJ2-3,NA,TRBD1,TRBV28,CASSLLSGQGALIDTQYF,TGTGCCAGCAGTTTATTGTCGGGGCAGGGGGCCTTGATAGATACGCAGTATTTT
TRBJ1-1,NA,NA,TRBV29-1,CSGIPSGWTEAFF,TGCAGCGGGATCCCTTCAGGGTGGACTGAAGCTTTCTTT
TRBJ1-2,NA,NA,TRBV15,CATSRPTDLSWGYTF,TGTGCCACCAGCAGACCGACCGACCTGTCCTGGGGCTACACCTTC
TRBJ2-7,NA,TRBD1,TRBV5-1,CASSWDRTYEQYF,TGCGCCAGCAGCTGGGACAGGACCTACGAGCAGTACTTC
TRBJ2-1,NA,NA,TRBV9,CASSYLTGPYNEQFF,TGTGCCAGCAGCTACCTAACGGGGCCATACAATGAGCAGTTCTTC
TRBJ2-2,NA,NA,TRBV7-2,CASSSGPFLTGELFF,TGTGCCAGCAGCAGTGGGCCGTTCTTAACCGGGGAGCTGTTTTTT
TRBJ2-7,NA,NA,TRBV11-3,CASSPEGPYEQYF,TGTGCCAGCAGCCCTGAAGGGCCCTACGAGCAGTACTTC
TRBJ2-3,NA,TRBD2,TRBV11-2,CASSLGTSGNTDTQYF,TGTGCCAGCAGCTTAGGGACTAGCGGGAACACAGATACGCAGTATTTT
TRBJ2-1,NA,NA,TRBV6-5,CASSYGGGQHNEQFF,TGTGCCAGCAGTTACGGAGGCGGCCAACACAATGAGCAGTTCTTC
TRBJ2-7,NA,NA,TRBV12-5,CASGLRAGSYEQYF,TGTGCTAGTGGTTTACGGGCAGGGAGCTACGAGCAGTACTTC
TRBJ2-2,NA,NA,TRBV19,CAGGLDTGELFF,TGTGCCGGGGGGCTTGACACCGGGGAGCTGTTTTTT
TRBJ2-7,NA,NA,TRBV6-5,CASSYGGFSGEQYF,TGTGCCAGCAGTTATGGGGGGTTCTCGGGGGAGCAGTACTTC
TRBJ2-5,NA,NA,TRBV25-1,CASSEFGQGETQYF,TGTGCCAGCAGTGAATTTGGGCAGGGCGAGACCCAGTACTTC
TRBJ1-4,NA,NA,TRBV4-1,CASSPPGGGTGVEEKLFF,TGCGCCAGCAGCCCCCCCGGCGGTGGGACGGGGGTTGAGGAAAAACTGTTTTTT
TRBJ2-6,NA,NA,TRBV5-1,CASSLGWTGGANVLTF,TGCGCCAGCAGCTTGGGATGGACGGGTGGGGCCAACGTCCTGACTTTC
TRBJ2-7,NA,NA,TRBV19,CASSMSHEQYF,TGTGCCAGTAGTATGAGCCACGAGCAGTACTTC
TRBJ2-3,NA,NA,TRBV7-8,CASSSRWLQRTSTDTQYF,TGTGCCAGCAGCTCGCGATGGCTACAGCGCACTAGCACAGATACGCAGTATTTT
TRBJ2-1,NA,TRBD1,TRBV4-2,CASSQAGQGIGLPVDEQFF,TGTGCCAGCAGCCAGGCGGGACAGGGGATAGGACTACCCGTTGATGAGCAGTTCTTC